This T cell receptor (beta chain) came from a study of blood T cell repertoires in COVID-19. CDR1 is SGHRS, CDR2 YFSETQ, per germline. The CDR3 has 14 amino acids. Trimming pared 4 bases from V and 3 bases from J, leaving 13 bases between. Clones were read by immunoSEQ multiplex PCR, and TCRdb kept only the in-frame ones, dropping some. The repertoire consists of around 260,000 clones, with around 85% occurring once and the leading ten covering 0.87%. The rearrangement joins TRBV5-1 to TRBJ2-5; tentative D call: TRBD1 (5 bases). Sequencing used peripheral blood. The receptor was isolated from a human donor with COVID-19, enrolled during active disease. The donor label of this sample is uncertain. For the CDR3, the DNA is TGCGCCAGCAGCCACAAAGGGGTGGAAGAGACCCAGTACTTC. Encoded protein: CASSHKGVEETQYF.